This paragraph covers one T cell receptor (beta chain) sequence. The sample holds a few counts of this clonotype. The clone's antigen remains unknown. No much larger clone is present one base from it, and per-base qualities are unavailable. The germline V gene (reference sequence) provides CDR1 MNHEY and CDR2 SMNVEV. V is pruned by 5 bases and J by 2 bases, leaving 13 bases of the junction without a gene match. The CDR3 starts with the cysteine, ends with the phenylalanine, and has 17 residues. The entry retains the CDR3 DNA only, 51 bases that are in frame from base 1. This sample is part of a study of identical twins listed by TCRdb under 2016. Turning to the overall study: To test whether fetal clonotypes persist, the study used deep sequencing on TCR alpha and beta repertoires from monozygotic twins, unrelated adults of various ages, and cord blood. Replicate twin experiments were performed at different times using different library preparation protocols to rule out contamination.

Findings and caveats that apply to the study as a whole: Because the same donors could not be followed over many years, conclusions were based on cross-sectional statistical analysis. Recombination models systematically underestimated out-of-frame TCR alpha sharing in monozygotic twins but agreed with sharing between unrelated individuals. Compared with coincidental sharing between unrelated individuals, out-of-frame TCR alpha sequences shared between twins had an excess of sequences with low generation probability. Zero-insertion analyses could be partly confounded by invariant T cells such as MAIT and iNKT, though diverse VJ usage argued against such confounding for most clonotypes. A weaker excess of twin sharing was found in beta out-of-frame sequences because the signal-to-noise ratio was lowered by fewer shared sequences. Fewer insertions were carried by abundant cord blood beta clonotypes; a weaker similar trend was observed in young adult naive repertoires, while no such trend was observed in memory repertoires.

The library relied on 5' RACE. TCRdb records Illumina HiSeq 2000 as the sequencer. Template switching added a universal primer binding site, and the final cDNA carried a unique molecular identifier that allowed TCR cDNA molecules to be counted accurately. Specific primers in the conserved constant-segment region were used to synthesize first-strand cDNA for TCR alpha and beta chains. To control for contamination, every cDNA library carried two barcodes: a SMART-Mk sample barcode plus Illumina barcodes. TruSeq adapter sequences, together with Illumina sample barcodes, were added in two successive PCR steps. The TCR alpha and beta cDNA libraries were sequenced on the Illumina HiSeq platform using custom primers. The source study handled its data this way. Raw reads were processed with MiGEC to extract unique molecular identifiers, and MiXCR was used to determine CDR3 positions. Recombination models were inferred per individual with the repgenHMM and IGoR tools using an EM algorithm. The tcR package in R was used for shared clonotype analysis, with sharing normalized by the product of cloneset sizes. To study raw recombination free of thymic and clonal selection effects, out-of-frame nonproductive sequences were analyzed. The public reads were run again by TCRdb, first through fastp at Q25 and then through MiXCR, and only productive beta chains were kept. Merged by CDR3 protein, the rows form single entries marked with the most common genes and DNA. Here the V and J calls rest on TCRdb's processing, not on the authors' analysis. The sample table contains 500,000 to 650,000 distinct CDR3 sequences; only one count was recorded for roughly 7.1% of them. The ten largest clones take up over 1.5% of the sample.

Every donor in the study was a healthy Caucasian. Three pairs of female monozygotic twins, all aged roughly 18 to 29 years, made up the twin cohort. The RNA used for TCR libraries was isolated from peripheral blood mononuclear cells. The data were also submitted as part of a second study, on yellow fever vaccine responses in identical twins. The second paper states: The authors reported that the T cell response to vaccination in identical twins appeared partly convergent and partly personalized. The study precisely tracked vaccine-responding T cell clones in identical twins.

Here the chain combines TRBV27 and TRBJ2-3; TRBD2 aligns with 7 central bases. This receptor was identified in a young woman in good health. Sequencing was done on a sample of PBMCs. This receptor has the CDR3 CASSPLVTGGPTDTQYF. Read as DNA, the sequence is TGTGCCAGCAGTCCCCTCGTTACGGGAGGCCCCACAGATACGCAGTATTTT.